The rows below give T cell receptor beta chains drawn from one sample of a study of cytomegalovirus exposure and HLA in healthy donors. Using immunoSEQ multiplex PCR, the repertoire was profiled, and TCRdb retains in-frame clones only, with some absent. Found here are 150,000 or so clones, 60% to 80% of them singletons; the top ten hold about 11%. The specimen was PBMCs. The receptor source for this set is a man between 18 and 35 years old in good health and CMV-seropositive. CDR3s include the opening cysteine and the closing phenylalanine or tryptophan. The D gene is left open where the match is weak. The size of a clone is reported for some rows only, either as once, few or many, or as a class for expanded clones.

TRBJ1-5,NA,TRBV10-3,NA,CAISESGMGRDQPQHF,TGTGCCATCAGTGAGTCGGGGATGGGGAGGGATCAGCCCCAGCATTTT
TRBJ2-2,NA,TRBV25-1,TRBD2,CASPGLAGARGTGELFF,TGTGCCAGCCCGGGACTAGCGGGAGCCCGGGGCACCGGGGAGCTGTTTTTT
TRBJ1-3,NA,TRBV4-1,NA,CASSQDQATSGNTIYF,TGCGCCAGCAGCCAAGATCAAGCCACCTCTGGAAACACCATATATTTT
TRBJ1-1,NA,TRBV7-9,TRBD1,CSSSSPDRNEAFF,TGTTCCAGCAGCTCGCCGGACAGGAATGAAGCTTTCTTT
TRBJ2-7,few,TRBV14,TRBD1,CASSQRLGTGLYEQYF,TGTGCCAGCAGCCAACGTCTGGGGACAGGGTTGTACGAGCAGTACTTC
TRBJ1-3,NA,TRBV4-1,NA,CASSQDSVAGNTIYF,TGCGCCAGCAGCCAAGATTCGGTCGCTGGAAACACCATATATTTT
TRBJ1-5,NA,TRBV7-6,NA,CASSLSGNQPQHF,TGTGCCAGCAGCTTATCAGGCAATCAGCCCCAGCATTTT
TRBJ2-7,NA,TRBV7-6,NA,CASSQLGYGSRNEQYF,TGTGCCAGCAGCCAACTCGGGTATGGGAGCAGAAACGAGCAGTACTTC
TRBJ2-7,NA,TRBV5-4,TRBD1,CAGGTGGRYEQYF,TGTGCCGGAGGGACAGGGGGCCGTTACGAGCAGTACTTC
TRBJ2-5,few,TRBV7-7,NA,CASSLGTVGTQYF,TGTGCCAGCAGCTTAGGTACAGTGGGGACCCAGTACTTC
TRBJ1-1,NA,TRBV27,NA,CASSLSPQYGLEAFF,TGTGCCAGCAGTTTATCGCCCCAGTACGGGTTGGAAGCTTTCTTT
TRBJ1-3,NA,TRBV5-4,TRBD1,CASSSRTGGSGNTIYF,TGTGCCAGCAGCTCGAGGACAGGGGGCTCCGGAAACACCATATATTTT
TRBJ1-1,few,TRBV5-1,TRBD1,CASSGTAMNTEAFF,TGCGCCAGCAGCGGGACAGCCATGAACACTGAAGCTTTCTTT
TRBJ1-1,NA,TRBV29-1,NA,CSVDERGRGTEAFF,TGCAGCGTTGATGAAAGGGGCAGAGGCACTGAAGCTTTCTTT
TRBJ1-5,once,TRBV19,TRBD1,CASSMGQDNQPQHF,TGTGCCAGTAGTATGGGACAGGACAATCAGCCCCAGCATTTT
TRBJ2-7,NA,TRBV7-2,NA,CASSLGHSYEQYF,TGTGCCAGCAGCTTAGGGCACTCCTACGAGCAGTACTTC
TRBJ2-1,NA,TRBV7-3,NA,CASSPGGRHNEQFF,TGTGCCAGCAGCCCCGGAGGGCGTCACAATGAGCAGTTCTTC
TRBJ2-3,NA,TRBV11-3,NA,CASSFTGTSTDTQYF,TGTGCCAGCAGCTTTACCGGGACTAGCACAGATACGCAGTATTTT
TRBJ2-7,NA,TRBV29-1,NA,CSVASGPSEQYF,TGCAGCGTTGCAAGCGGTCCTTCCGAGCAGTACTTC